This T cell receptor beta chain originates from a study of radiation and T cells in renal cell carcinoma. Germline loops: CDR1 GTSNPN, CDR2 SVGIG (reference sequence). This CDR3 is 14 amino acids long. The V segment lost 5 bases and the J segment 5 bases; nucleotides outside the gene matches: 11. Time point given: blood 2 weeks post-SBRT. The treatment denotes: 15 Gy SBRT to primary tumor, nephrectomy 4 weeks later. Blood was sampled at baseline, 2 weeks and 4 weeks after SBRT. This clone was seen more than once but under ten times. Measured with immunoSEQ multiplex PCR; TCRdb has only the in-frame clones, and not every one. This sample has 95,000 to 150,000 clones, with around 81% found just once.

J is TRBJ1-1 and V is TRBV30; 7 bases match TRBD1. The sample here was blood, taken from a patient whose treatment included radiotherapy and nephrectomy. The sequence derives from a man aged 50-59 years with renal cell carcinoma. The CDR3: CAWDTDRIATEAFF. The CDR3 DNA reads as TGTGCCTGGGACACGGACAGGATAGCTACTGAAGCTTTCTTT.